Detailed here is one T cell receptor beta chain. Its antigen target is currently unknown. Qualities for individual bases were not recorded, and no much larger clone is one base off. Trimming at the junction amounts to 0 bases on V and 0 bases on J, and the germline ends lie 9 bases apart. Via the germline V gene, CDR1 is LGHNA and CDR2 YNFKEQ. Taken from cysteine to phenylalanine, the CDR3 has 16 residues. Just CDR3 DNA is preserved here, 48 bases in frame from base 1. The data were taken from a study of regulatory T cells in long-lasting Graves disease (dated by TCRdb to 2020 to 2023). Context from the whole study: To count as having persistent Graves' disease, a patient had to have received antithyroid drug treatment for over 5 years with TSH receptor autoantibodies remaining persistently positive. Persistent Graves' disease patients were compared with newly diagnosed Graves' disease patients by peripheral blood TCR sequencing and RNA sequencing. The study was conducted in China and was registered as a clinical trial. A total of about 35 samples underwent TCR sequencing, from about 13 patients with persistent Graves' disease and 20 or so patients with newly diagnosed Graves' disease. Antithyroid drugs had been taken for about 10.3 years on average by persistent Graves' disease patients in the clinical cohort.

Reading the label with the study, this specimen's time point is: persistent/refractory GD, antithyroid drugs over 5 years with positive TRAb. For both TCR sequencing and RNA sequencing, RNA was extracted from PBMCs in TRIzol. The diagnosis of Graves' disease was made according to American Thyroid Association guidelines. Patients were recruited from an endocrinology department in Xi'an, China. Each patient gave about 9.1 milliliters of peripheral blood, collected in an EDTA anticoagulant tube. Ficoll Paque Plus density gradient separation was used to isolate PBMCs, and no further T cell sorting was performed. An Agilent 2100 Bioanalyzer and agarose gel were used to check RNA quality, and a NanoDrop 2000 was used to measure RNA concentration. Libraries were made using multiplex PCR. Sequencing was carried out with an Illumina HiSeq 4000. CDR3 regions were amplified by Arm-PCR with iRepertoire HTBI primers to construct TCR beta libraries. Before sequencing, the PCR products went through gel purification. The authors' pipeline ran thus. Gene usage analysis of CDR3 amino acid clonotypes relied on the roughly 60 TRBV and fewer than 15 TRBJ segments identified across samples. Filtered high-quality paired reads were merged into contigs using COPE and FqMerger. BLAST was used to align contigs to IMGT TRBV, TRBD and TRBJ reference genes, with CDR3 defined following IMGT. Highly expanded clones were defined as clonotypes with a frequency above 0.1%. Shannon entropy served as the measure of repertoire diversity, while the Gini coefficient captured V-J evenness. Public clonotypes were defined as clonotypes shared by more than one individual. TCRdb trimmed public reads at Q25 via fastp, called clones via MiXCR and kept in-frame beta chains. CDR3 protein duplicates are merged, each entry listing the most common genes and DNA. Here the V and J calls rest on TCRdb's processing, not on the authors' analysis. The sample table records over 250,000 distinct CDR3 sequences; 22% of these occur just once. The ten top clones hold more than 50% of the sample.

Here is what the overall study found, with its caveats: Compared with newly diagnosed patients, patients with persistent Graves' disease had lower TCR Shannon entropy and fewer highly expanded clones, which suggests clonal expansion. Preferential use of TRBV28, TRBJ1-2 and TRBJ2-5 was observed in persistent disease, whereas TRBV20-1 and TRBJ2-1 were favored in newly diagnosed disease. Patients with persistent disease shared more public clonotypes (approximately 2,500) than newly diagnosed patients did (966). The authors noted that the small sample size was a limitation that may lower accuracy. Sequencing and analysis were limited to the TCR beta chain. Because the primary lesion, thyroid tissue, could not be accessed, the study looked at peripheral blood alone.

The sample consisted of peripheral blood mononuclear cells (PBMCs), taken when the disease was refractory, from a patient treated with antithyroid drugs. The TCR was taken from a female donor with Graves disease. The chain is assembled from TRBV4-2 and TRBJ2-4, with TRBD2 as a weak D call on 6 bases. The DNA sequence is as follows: TGTGCCAGCAGCCAAGAAGCGGGTCTAGCCAAAAACATTCAGTACTTC. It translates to CASSQEAGLAKNIQYF.